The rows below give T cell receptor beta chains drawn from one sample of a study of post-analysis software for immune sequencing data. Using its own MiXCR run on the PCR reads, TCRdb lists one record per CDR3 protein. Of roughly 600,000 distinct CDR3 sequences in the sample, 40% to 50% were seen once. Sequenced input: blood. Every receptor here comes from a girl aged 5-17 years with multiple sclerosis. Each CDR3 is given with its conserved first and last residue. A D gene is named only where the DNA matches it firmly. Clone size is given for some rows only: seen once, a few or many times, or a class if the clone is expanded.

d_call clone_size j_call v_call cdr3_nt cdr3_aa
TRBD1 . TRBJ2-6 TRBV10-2 TGCGCCAGCGGGGGGACAGGGGCCCTTTCCGGGGCCAACGTCCTGACTTTC CASGGTGALSGANVLTF
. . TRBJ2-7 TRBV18 TGTGCCAGCTCACCACGGAACCTGGAGGCCTACGAGCAGTACTTC CASSPRNLEAYEQYF
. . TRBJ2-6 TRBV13 TGTGCCAGCAGCTCAATACAGGGCTCTGGGGCCAACGTCCTGACTTTC CASSSIQGSGANVLTF
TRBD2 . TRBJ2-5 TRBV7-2 TGTGCCAGCAGCAGAATAGGGACTAGCGCTCAAGAGACCCAGTACTTC CASSRIGTSAQETQYF
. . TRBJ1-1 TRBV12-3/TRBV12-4 TGTGCCAGCAGTTTAGGAGTCCGTTTGAACACTGAAGCTTTCTTT CASSLGVRLNTEAFF
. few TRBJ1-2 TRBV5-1 TGCGCCAGCAGCCGGAGTCACGATGACTATGGCTACACCTTC CASSRSHDDYGYTF
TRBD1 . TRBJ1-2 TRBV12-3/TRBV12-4 TGTGCCAGCAGAGGGGACAGTTGGGCTCGGGGCTACACCTTC CASRGDSWARGYTF
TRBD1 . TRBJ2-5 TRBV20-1 TGCAGTGCTAACGACAGGGGAGAGACCCAGTACTTC CSANDRGETQYF
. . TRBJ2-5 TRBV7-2 TGTGCCAGCAGCATGCACGAGGGGGGGCGACACCAAGAGACCCAGTACTTC CASSMHEGGRHQETQYF
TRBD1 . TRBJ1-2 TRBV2 TGTGCCAGCATCAAGGGACAGGAAAACTATGGCTACACCTTC CASIKGQENYGYTF
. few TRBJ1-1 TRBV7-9 TGTGCCAGCAGCTCGAATATAAACACTGAAGCTTTCTTT CASSSNINTEAFF
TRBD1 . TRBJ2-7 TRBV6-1 TGTGCCAGCAGGGACAGGGAACCCTACGAGCAGTACTTC CASRDREPYEQYF
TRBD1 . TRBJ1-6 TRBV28 TGTGCCAGCAGTCATCGACAGGGGGCTATTTCACCCCTCCACTTT CASSHRQGAISPLHF
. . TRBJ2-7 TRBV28 TGTGCCAGCCAGCCCCCAGGGTACGAGCAGTACTTC CASQPPGYEQYF
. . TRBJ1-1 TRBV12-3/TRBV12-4 TGTGCCAGCAGCTTCCCAGGACACACTGAAGCTTTCTTT CASSFPGHTEAFF
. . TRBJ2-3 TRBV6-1 TGTGCCAGCAGTGAACAAGGAGGGCGGTCAGCAGATACGCAGTATTTT CASSEQGGRSADTQYF
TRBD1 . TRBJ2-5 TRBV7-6 TGCGCCAGCAGCTCCGTCGGGACAGGGGGCCGAGAGACCCAGTACTTC CASSSVGTGGRETQYF
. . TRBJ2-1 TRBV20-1 TGCAGTGCTACCGCCGCCGGGACTGATTACAATGAGCAGTTCTTC CSATAAGTDYNEQFF
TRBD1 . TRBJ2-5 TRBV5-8 TGTGCCAGCAGTTCACCGGGACAGGGGAGGCAGACCCAGTACTTC CASSSPGQGRQTQYF
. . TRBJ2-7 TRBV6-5 TGTGCCAGCGTATACCAAGGCGAGCAGTACTTC CASVYQGEQYF
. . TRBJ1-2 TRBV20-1 TGCAGTGCTAGGGACGGTTATGGCTACACCTTC CSARDGYGYTF
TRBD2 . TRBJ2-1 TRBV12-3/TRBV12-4 TGTGCCAGCAGTTTCCGGGGGGTGACCTACAATGAGCAGTTCTTC CASSFRGVTYNEQFF
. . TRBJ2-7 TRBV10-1 TGCGCCAGCAGTGAGTTGACCGGGACCAGCTACGAGCAGTACTTC CASSELTGTSYEQYF
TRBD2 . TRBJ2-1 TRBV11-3 TGTGCCAGCAGCTTAGAGGGGACTACTAGGAATGAGCAGTTCTTC CASSLEGTTRNEQFF
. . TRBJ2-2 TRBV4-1 TGCGCCAGCACCTTCATGGGGGCCACCGGGGAGCTGTTTTTT CASTFMGATGELFF
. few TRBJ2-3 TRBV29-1 TGCAGCGTTGTAGGGCGGATAAAGACAGATACGCAGTATTTT CSVVGRIKTDTQYF
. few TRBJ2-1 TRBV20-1 TGCAGTGCAAAGGGACTTTACTCCTACAATGAGCAGTTCTTC CSAKGLYSYNEQFF
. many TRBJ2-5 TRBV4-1 TGCGCCAGCAGCCAAATGACCAGCAGGTTTGAGACCCAGTACTTC CASSQMTSRFETQYF
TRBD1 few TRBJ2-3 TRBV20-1 TGCAGTGCTAGAGATCGGGACAGCTCAGATACGCAGTATTTT CSARDRDSSDTQYF
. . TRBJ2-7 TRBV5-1 TGCGCCAGCAGCTTAGGACGGATTTCGAACGAGCAGTACTTC CASSLGRISNEQYF